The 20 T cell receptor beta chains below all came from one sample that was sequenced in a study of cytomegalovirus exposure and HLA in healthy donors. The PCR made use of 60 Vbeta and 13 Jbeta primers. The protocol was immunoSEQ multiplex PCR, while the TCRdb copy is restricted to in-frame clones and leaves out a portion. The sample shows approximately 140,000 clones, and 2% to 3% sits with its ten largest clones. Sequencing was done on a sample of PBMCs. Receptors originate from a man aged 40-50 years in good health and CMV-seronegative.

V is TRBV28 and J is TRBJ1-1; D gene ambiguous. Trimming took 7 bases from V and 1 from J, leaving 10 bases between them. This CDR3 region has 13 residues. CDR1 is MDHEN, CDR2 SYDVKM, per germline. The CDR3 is CASIPSWNTEAFF. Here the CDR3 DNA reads TGTGCCAGCATTCCCAGTTGGAACACTGAAGCTTTCTTT.

As DNA, the CDR3 is TGTGCCAGCAGCCTCGACAGGGGCTCTGGAAACACCATATATTTT. Protein: CASSLDRGSGNTIYF. V gene TRBV7-9 combines with J gene TRBJ1-3, with 8 bases identical to TRBD1. The CDR3 extends over 15 amino acids. The trim removed 5 bases at V and 0 bases at J, leaving 3 bases unmatched. Per the germline V gene, CDR1 is SEHNR and CDR2 is FQNEAQ (reference sequence).

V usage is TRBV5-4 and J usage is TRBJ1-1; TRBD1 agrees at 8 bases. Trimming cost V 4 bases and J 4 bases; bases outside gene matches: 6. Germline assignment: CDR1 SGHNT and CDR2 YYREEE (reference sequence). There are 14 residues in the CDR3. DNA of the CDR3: TGTGCCAGCAGCCCAGGGGGCGGGAGCACTGAAGCTTTCTTT. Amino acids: CASSPGGGSTEAFF. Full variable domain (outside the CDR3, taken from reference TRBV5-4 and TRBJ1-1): ETGVTQSPTHLIKTRGQQVTLRCSSQSGHNTVSWYQQALGQGPQFIFQYYREEENGRGNFPPRFSGLQFPNYSSELNVNALELDDSALYLCASSPGGGSTEAFFGQGTRLTVV.

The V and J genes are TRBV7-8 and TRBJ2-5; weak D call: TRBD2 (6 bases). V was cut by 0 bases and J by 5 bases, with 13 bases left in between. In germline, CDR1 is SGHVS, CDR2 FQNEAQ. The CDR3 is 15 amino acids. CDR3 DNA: TGTGCCAGCAGCTTAGCGCGCGGGGTCCGGGAGACCCAGTACTTC. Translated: CASSLARGVRETQYF.

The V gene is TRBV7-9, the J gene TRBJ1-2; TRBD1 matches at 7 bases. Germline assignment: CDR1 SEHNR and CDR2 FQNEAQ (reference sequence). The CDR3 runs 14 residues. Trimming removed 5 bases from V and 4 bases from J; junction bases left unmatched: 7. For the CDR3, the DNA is TGTGCCAGCAGCGGTTCCGGGACAGCCTATGGCTACACCTTC. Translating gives CASSGSGTAYGYTF.

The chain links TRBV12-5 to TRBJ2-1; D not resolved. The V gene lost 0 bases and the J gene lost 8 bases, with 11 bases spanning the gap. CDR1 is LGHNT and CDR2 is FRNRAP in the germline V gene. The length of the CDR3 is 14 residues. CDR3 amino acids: CASGLVQRGHEQFF. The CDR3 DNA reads TGTGCTAGTGGTTTGGTACAAAGAGGCCATGAGCAGTTCTTC.

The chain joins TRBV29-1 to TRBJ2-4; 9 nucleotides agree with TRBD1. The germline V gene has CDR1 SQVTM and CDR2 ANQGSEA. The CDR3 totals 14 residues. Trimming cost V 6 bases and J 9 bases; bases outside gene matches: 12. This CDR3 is CSVNTRQGGSIQYF. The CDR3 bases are TGCAGCGTAAATACTCGACAGGGGGGCAGCATTCAGTACTTC.

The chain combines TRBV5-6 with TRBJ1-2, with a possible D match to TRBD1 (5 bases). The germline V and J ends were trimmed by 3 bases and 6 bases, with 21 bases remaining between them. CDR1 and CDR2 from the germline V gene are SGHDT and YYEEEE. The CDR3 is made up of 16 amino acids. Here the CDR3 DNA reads TGTGCCAGCAGCTGGGGCACCCTAAGGTTAGCGGATGGCTACACCTTC. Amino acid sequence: CASSWGTLRLADGYTF.

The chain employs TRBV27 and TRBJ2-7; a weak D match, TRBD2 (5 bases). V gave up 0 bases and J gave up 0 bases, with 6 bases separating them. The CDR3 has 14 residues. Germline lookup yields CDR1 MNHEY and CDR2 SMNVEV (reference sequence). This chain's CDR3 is CASSLSGSSYEQYF. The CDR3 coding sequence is TGTGCCAGCAGTTTATCAGGGAGCTCCTACGAGCAGTACTTC.

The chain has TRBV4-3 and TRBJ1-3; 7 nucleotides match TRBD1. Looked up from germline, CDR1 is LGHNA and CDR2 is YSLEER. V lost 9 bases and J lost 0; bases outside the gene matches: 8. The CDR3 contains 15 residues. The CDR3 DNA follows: TGCGCCAGTAGTAGGGACAGAGCCTCTGGAAACACCATATATTTT. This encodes CASSRDRASGNTIYF.

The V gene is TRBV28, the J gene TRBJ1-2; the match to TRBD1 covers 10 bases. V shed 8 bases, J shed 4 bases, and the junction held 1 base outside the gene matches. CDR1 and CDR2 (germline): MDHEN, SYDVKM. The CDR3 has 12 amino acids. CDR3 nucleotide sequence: TGTGCCAGCCGGACAGGGGGCTATGGCTACACCTTC. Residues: CASRTGGYGYTF.

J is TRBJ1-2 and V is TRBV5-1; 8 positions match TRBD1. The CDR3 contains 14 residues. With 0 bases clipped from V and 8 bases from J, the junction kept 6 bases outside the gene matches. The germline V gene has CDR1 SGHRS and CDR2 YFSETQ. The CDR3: CASSLGQGLRGYTF. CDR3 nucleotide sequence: TGCGCCAGCAGCTTGGGACAGGGGTTGCGGGGCTACACCTTC.

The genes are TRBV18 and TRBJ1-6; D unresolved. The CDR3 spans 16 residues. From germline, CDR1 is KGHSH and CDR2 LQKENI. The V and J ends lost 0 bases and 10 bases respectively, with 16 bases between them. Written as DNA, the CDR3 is TGTGCCAGCTCACCACCGTCATCGAGGGATGGATCACCCCTCCACTTT. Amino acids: CASSPPSSRDGSPLHF.

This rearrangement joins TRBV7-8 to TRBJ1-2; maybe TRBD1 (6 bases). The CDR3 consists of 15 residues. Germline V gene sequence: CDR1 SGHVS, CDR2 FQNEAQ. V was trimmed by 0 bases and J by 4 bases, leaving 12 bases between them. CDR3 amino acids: CASSLAPGGFYGYTF. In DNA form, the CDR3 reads TGTGCCAGCAGCTTAGCGCCGGGGGGCTTCTATGGCTACACCTTC. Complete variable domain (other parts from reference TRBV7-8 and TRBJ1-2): GAGVSQSPRYKVAKRGQDVALRCDPISGHVSLFWYQQALGQGPEFLTYFQNEAQLDKSGLPSDRFFAERPEGSVSTLKIQRTQQEDSAVYLCASSLAPGGFYGYTFGSGTRLTVV.

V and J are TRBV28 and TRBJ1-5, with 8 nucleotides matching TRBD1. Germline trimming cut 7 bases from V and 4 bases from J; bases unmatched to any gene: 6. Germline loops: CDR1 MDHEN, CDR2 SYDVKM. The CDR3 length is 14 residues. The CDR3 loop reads CASMIRGQNQPQHF. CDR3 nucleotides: TGTGCCAGCATGATCAGGGGGCAGAATCAGCCCCAGCATTTT.

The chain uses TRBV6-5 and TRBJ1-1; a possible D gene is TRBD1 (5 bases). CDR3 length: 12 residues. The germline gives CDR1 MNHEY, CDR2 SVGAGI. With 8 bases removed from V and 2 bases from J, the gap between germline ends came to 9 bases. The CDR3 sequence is CASGQGNTEAFF. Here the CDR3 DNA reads TGTGCCAGCGGCCAGGGAAACACTGAAGCTTTCTTT.

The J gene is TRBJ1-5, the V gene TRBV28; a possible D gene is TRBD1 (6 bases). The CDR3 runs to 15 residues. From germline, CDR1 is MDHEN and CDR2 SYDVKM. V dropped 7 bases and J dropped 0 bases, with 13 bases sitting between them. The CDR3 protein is CASISGQASNQPQHF. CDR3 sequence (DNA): TGTGCCAGCATCTCGGGACAAGCTAGCAATCAGCCCCAGCATTTT.

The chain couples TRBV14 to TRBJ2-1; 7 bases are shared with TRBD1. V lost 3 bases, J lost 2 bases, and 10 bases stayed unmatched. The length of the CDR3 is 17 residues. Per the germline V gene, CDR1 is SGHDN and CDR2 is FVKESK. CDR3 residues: CASSHFYGTETYNEQFF. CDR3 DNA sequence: TGTGCCAGCAGCCACTTCTACGGGACAGAGACCTACAATGAGCAGTTCTTC.

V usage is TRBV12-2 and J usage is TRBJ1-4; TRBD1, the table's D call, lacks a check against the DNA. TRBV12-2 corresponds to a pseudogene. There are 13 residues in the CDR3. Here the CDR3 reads CAGGGPQYEKLFF. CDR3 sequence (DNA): TGTGCAGGAGGGGGCCCTCAATATGAAAAACTGTTTTTT.

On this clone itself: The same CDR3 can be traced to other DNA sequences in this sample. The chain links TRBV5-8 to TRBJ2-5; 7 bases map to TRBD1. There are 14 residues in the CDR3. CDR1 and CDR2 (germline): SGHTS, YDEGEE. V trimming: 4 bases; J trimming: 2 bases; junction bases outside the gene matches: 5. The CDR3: CASSSRQGQETQYF. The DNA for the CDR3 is TGTGCCAGCAGCAGCCGACAGGGACAAGAGACCCAGTACTTC.